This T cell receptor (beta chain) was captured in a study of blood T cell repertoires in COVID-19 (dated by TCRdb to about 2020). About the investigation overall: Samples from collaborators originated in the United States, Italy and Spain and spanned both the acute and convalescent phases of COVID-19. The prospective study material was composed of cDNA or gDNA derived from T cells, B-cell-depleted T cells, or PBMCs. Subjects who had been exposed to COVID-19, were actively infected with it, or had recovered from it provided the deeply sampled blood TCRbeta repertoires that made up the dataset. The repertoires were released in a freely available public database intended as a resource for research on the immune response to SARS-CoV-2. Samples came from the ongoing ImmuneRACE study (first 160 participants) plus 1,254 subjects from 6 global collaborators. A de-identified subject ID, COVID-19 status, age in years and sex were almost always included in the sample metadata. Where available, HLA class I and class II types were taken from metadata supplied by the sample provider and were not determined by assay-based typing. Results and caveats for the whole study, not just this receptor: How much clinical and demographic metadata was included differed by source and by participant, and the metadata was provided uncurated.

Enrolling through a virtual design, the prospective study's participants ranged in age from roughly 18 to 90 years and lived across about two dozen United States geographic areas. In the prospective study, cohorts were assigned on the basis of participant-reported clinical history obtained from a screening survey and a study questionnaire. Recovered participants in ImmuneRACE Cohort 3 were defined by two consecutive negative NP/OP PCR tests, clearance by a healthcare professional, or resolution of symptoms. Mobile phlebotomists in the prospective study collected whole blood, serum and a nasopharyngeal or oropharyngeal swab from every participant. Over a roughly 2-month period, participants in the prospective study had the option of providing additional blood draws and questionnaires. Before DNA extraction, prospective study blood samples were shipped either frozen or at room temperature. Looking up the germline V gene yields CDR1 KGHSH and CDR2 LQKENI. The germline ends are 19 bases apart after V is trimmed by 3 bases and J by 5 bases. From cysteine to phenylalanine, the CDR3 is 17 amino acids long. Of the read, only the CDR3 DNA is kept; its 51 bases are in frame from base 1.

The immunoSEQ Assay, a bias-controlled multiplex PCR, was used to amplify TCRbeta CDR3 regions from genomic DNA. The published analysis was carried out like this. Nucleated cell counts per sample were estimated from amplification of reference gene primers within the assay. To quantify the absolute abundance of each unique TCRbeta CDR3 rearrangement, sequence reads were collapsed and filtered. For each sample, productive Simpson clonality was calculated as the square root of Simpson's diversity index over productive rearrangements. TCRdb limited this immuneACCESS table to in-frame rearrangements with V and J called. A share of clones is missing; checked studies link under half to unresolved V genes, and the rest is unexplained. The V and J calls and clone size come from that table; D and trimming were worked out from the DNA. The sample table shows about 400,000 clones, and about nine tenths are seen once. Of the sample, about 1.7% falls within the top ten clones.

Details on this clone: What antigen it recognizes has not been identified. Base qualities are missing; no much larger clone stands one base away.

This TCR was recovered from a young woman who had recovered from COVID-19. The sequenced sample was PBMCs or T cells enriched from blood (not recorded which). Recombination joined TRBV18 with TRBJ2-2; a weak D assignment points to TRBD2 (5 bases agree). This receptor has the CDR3 CASSPFRLRLATGELFF. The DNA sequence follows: TGTGCCAGCTCACCTTTCCGGCTCCGTCTAGCTACCGGGGAGCTGTTTTTT.